This section outlines one T cell receptor (beta chain) sequence together with its context. Its target is not known. Positive CCR7 selection of CD45RO-negative cells yielded the naive CD8 cells, and terminally differentiated effector memory CD45RA+ cells were excluded. These data are taken from a study of shared clonotypes between healthy human individuals. Study outcomes and limitations: Estimated richness was generally greater in naive than memory subsets. In having few donors, the study represented limited genetic and exposure-history diversity.

V shed 4 bases and J 5 bases; nucleotides not matched to a gene: 9. This CDR3 has 14 residues. CDR1 and CDR2 (germline): SGHNT, YYREEE (reference sequence). Clones were sequenced by immunoSEQ multiplex PCR, and TCRdb holds only the in-frame ones, with some missing. The sample shows around 640,000 clones, around 96% of them seen only once. The receptor was derived from a woman in her twenties or thirties in good health. V and J are TRBV5-4 and TRBJ2-7; TRBD1 aligns across 7 bases. Sequencing was done on a sample of naive CD8+ T cells sorted from blood. CDR3 bases: TGTGCCAGCAGCGACAGGGAGACGGCTAACGAGCAGTACTTC. It is translated as CASSDRETANEQYF.